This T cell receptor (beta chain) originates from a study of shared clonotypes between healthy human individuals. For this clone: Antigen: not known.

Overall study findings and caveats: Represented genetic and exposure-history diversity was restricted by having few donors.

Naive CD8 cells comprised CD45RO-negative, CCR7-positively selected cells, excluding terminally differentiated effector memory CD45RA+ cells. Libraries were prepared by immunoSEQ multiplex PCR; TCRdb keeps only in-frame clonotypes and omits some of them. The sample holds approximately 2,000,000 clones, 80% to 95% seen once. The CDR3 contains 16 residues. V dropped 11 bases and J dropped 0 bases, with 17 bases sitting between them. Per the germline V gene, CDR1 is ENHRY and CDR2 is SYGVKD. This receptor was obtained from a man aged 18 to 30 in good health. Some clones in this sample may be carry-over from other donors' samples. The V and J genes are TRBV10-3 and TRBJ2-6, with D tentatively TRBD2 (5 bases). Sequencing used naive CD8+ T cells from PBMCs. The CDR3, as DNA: TGTGCCTCCGAGGATCGTGCGGGCTCTGGGGCCAACGTCCTGACTTTC. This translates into CASEDRAGSGANVLTF.